Listed here are 9 T cell receptor beta chains from one sample, sequenced in a study of T cell clonotyping in hematopoietic cell transplantation. Measured with immunoSEQ multiplex PCR; TCRdb has only the in-frame clones, and not every one. The table records fewer than 6,000 clones, 77% of them present only once. Material: PBMCs, obtained 100 days after allogeneic stem cell transplant. These receptors all stem from a male patient in his fifties or sixties who had an allogeneic stem cell transplant from an unrelated donor, so the T cells may come from the graft donor. Some clones in this sample may be carry-over from other donors' samples.

The chain uses TRBV7-3 and TRBJ2-3; D tentatively fits TRBD1 or TRBD2 (5 bases each). Germline values: CDR1 SGHTA, CDR2 FQGTGA. V shed 3 bases and J shed 4 bases, with 11 bases lying between them. The CDR3 has 14 amino acids. The CDR3 sequence: CASSLGVAPDTQYF. For the CDR3, the DNA is TGTGCCAGCAGCTTGGGGGTGGCGCCAGATACGCAGTATTTT.

The V gene is TRBV29-1, the J gene TRBJ2-3; 8 bases align to TRBD2. Germline V gene data show CDR1 as SQVTM and CDR2 as ANQGSEA. Trimming took 0 bases from V and 4 from J; bases not matched to a gene: 9. The CDR3 sequence is 16 residues long. The CDR3 bases are TGCAGCGTTGAAGATGCCAGCGGGGGCTCCCCAGATACGCAGTATTTT. This encodes CSVEDASGGSPDTQYF.

The rearrangement links TRBV30 to TRBJ1-2, with D unclear. Germline lookup yields CDR1 GTSNPN and CDR2 SVGIG (reference sequence). V lost 2 bases, J lost 8 bases, and 12 bases lay in between. This CDR3 spans 12 amino acids. The CDR3 sequence: CAWSYGLRGYTF. The CDR3 DNA reads as TGTGCCTGGAGTTACGGGCTACGGGGCTACACCTTC. Full variable domain (rest looked up from reference TRBV30 and TRBJ1-2): SQTIHQWPATLVQPVGSPLSLECTVEGTSNPNLYWYRQAAGRGLQLLFYSVGIGQISSEVPQNLSASRPQDRQFILSSKKLLLSDSGFYLCAWSYGLRGYTFGSGTRLTVV.

This clone was found a few times. The genes are TRBV5-4 and TRBJ1-4; the match to TRBD1 covers 10 bases. The CDR3 is 15 amino acids. Germline trimming cut 4 bases from V and 6 bases from J; bases unmatched to any gene: 6. Looked up from germline, CDR1 is SGHNT and CDR2 is YYREEE (reference sequence). CDR3 sequence reads: CASSPGQGGDEKLFF. The DNA of the CDR3 is TGTGCCAGCAGCCCAGGACAGGGGGGTGATGAAAAACTGTTTTTT.

The chain recombines TRBV5-1 with TRBJ1-5; weak D call: TRBD1 (5 bases). Trimming stripped 2 bases from V and 3 bases from J, with 9 bases between. Germline V gene lookup returns CDR1 SGHRS and CDR2 YFSETQ. This CDR3 has 14 residues. The CDR3: CASSFDSPNQPQHF. DNA for the CDR3: TGCGCCAGCAGCTTTGACAGCCCCAATCAGCCCCAGCATTTT.

This clone was recorded only once. The chain links TRBV7-9 to TRBJ2-7; 10 bases map to TRBD2. V was clipped by 6 bases and J by 5 bases; unmatched bases: 4. The CDR3 is made up of 13 amino acids. CDR1 is SEHNR and CDR2 is FQNEAQ in the germline V gene (reference sequence). CDR3 DNA sequence: TGTGCCAGCAGGGCTAGCGGGAGCGACGAGCAGTACTTC. Translating gives CASRASGSDEQYF.

This chain links TRBV7-2 with TRBJ1-5; no firm D call. The CDR3 covers 13 residues. The ends were cut back, 5 bases at V and 5 bases at J, with 10 bases in the middle. Per the germline V gene, CDR1 is SGHTA and CDR2 is FQGNSA. The CDR3 protein is CASSPRGDQPQHF. The CDR3, as DNA: TGTGCCAGCAGCCCCCGTGGGGATCAGCCCCAGCATTTT.

DNA of the CDR3: TGTGCCAGCAGCCCTAACAGGGTTACTCAGCCCCAGCATTTT. Residues: CASSPNRVTQPQHF. The V and J genes are TRBV14 and TRBJ1-5; tentative D call: TRBD1 (6 bases). CDR3 length: 14 residues. Per germline, CDR1 SGHDN and CDR2 FVKESK. V lost 4 bases and J lost 6, with 13 bases in between.

This chain connects TRBV18 to TRBJ2-3, with D possibly matching TRBD1 (5 bases). Trimming took 8 bases from V and 0 from J, leaving 18 bases between them. CDR1 KGHSH and CDR2 LQKENI come from the germline V gene. The CDR3 spans 16 residues. This CDR3 reads CASLDDSLRSTDTQYF. CDR3 in DNA: TGTGCCAGCCTAGATGACAGCCTGCGCAGCACAGATACGCAGTATTTT.